The following is a T cell receptor beta chain sequence with its context. Its specificity is not known. Germline V gene data show CDR1 as SNHLY and CDR2 as FYNNEI. V dropped 6 bases and J dropped 7; count of bases not matched to a gene: 7. The length of the CDR3 is 13 residues. MiXCR, run by TCRdb on the RT-PCR reads, gives a single entry per CDR3 protein. The sample yields 500,000 to 600,000 distinct CDR3 sequences, approximately 14% seen once. This entry comes from a study of response to subunit inactivated influenza vaccine. General study results and limits: It was the authors' suggestion that each seasonal influenza vaccination recruits few new T cells.

The sample in question was PBMCs from blood, obtained 12 days after vaccination. The V call is TRBV2, the J call TRBJ1-1; 8 bases line up with TRBD1. This TCR came from a man over 45 who received an inactivated influenza vaccine. The CDR3 DNA follows: TGTGCCAGCAGGGTGACAGGGGCCGGTGAAGCTTTCTTT. Translating it yields CASRVTGAGEAFF.